One and the same sample provided the 24 T cell receptor beta chains below, sequenced in a study of T cell responses to AZD1222 COVID-19 vaccine. Assay: immunoSEQ multiplex PCR; the TCRdb copy retains only in-frame clones and omits some. The sample has about 120,000 clones; nearly 90% are singletons. Sequenced material: peripheral blood, taken on day 0 of AZD1222 vaccination. The receptor set was obtained from an adult in good health.

This clone has a single count. The gene calls are TRBV12-5 and TRBJ2-7; 9 bases match TRBD1. Germline CDR1 LGHNT, CDR2 FRNRAP. This CDR3 region has 12 residues. V shed 6 bases, J shed 12 bases, and the junction held 9 bases outside the gene matches. CDR3 protein: CASGPGQGVGYF. The DNA of the CDR3 is TGTGCTAGTGGACCGGGACAGGGTGTTGGGTACTTC.

This clone was seen just once. V is TRBV6-5 and J is TRBJ2-7, with D perhaps matching TRBD2 (5 bases). V lost 6 bases and J 5 bases, leaving 11 bases between the germline ends. Germline assignment: CDR1 MNHEY and CDR2 SVGAGI. The CDR3 covers 12 residues. In DNA, the CDR3 is TGTGCCAGCAGGGGTAGCGCAAACGAGCAGTACTTC. Its protein product is CASRGSANEQYF.

The rearrangement joins TRBV5-6 to TRBJ1-1; D gene unclear. V shed 2 bases and J shed 2 bases, with 13 bases lying between them. The germline CDR1 and CDR2 sequences are SGHDT and YYEEEE. This CDR3 is built from 15 residues. In nucleotides, the CDR3 is TGTGCCAGCAGCTTACGATCCGGGATCAACACTGAAGCTTTCTTT. This gives the protein CASSLRSGINTEAFF.

V is TRBV19 and J is TRBJ1-6, with D possibly TRBD1 on 6 matching bases. The CDR3 consists of 13 residues. Germline assignment: CDR1 LNHDA and CDR2 SQIVND (reference sequence). V lost 5 bases to trimming and J lost 6 bases, with 8 bases between them. As DNA, the CDR3 is TGTGCCAGTAGTGTAGGGGGTAATTCACCCCTCCACTTT. Residues: CASSVGGNSPLHF.

The chain uses TRBV30 and TRBJ1-5; 8 nucleotides agree with TRBD1. The CDR3 totals 15 residues. Losses at the gene ends were 4 bases for V and 7 bases for J; bases not matched to a gene: 12. Germline V gene lookup returns CDR1 GTSNPN and CDR2 SVGIG (reference sequence). CDR3 loop: CAWTLPGGLGQPQHF. CDR3 DNA sequence: TGTGCCTGGACCCTTCCAGGGGGCCTCGGACAGCCCCAGCATTTT.

This chain joins TRBV5-1 and TRBJ1-2, with D perhaps matching TRBD1 (6 bases). The V gene's germline CDR1 is SGHRS and CDR2 YFSETQ. The CDR3 is 14 amino acids. V lost 0 bases, J lost 3 bases, and 9 bases lay in between. In DNA, the CDR3 is TGCGCCAGCAGCTTGGAGCCAGGGGACTATGGCTACACCTTC. It is translated as CASSLEPGDYGYTF.

V gene TRBV10-3 combines with J gene TRBJ2-7, with D tentatively TRBD1 (6 bases). Trimming left V 10 bases short and J 2 bases short, with 15 bases between. Germline values: CDR1 ENHRY, CDR2 SYGVKD. The CDR3 consists of 13 residues. The CDR3 DNA is TGTGCCACCGCGGATCAGGGGCCCTACGAGCAGTACTTC. Translation: CATADQGPYEQYF.

The chain has TRBV28 and TRBJ1-6, with unresolved D. Germline V gene sequence: CDR1 MDHEN, CDR2 SYDVKM. Trimming removed 3 bases from V and 6 bases from J, with 12 bases in between. This CDR3 is built from 15 residues. DNA for the CDR3: TGTGCCAGCAGTTTGTGGAGTACGACTAATTCACCCCTCCACTTT. Amino acid sequence: CASSLWSTTNSPLHF.

This chain uses TRBV5-5 with TRBJ2-7; D is unresolved. The germline V gene has CDR1 SGHKS and CDR2 YYEKEE (reference sequence). This CDR3 is built from 14 residues. V gave up 0 bases and J gave up 2 bases, with 9 bases separating them. The CDR3 sequence is CASSLAQATYEQYF. The CDR3 DNA sequence: TGTGCCAGCAGCTTGGCCCAGGCAACCTACGAGCAGTACTTC.

V gene TRBV28 combines with J gene TRBJ1-5; no clear D gene. Trimming stripped 10 bases from V and 6 bases from J, with 13 bases between. This CDR3 is 12 amino acids long. Germline values: CDR1 MDHEN, CDR2 SYDVKM. CDR3 nucleotide sequence: TGTGCCACTACGTGGGCCCGTCAGCCCCAGCATTTT. Its protein product is CATTWARQPQHF.

This rearrangement joins TRBV5-1 to TRBJ2-2; 8 positions match TRBD2. The CDR3 consists of 15 residues. CDR1 is SGHRS, CDR2 YFSETQ, per germline. Losses at the gene ends were 4 bases for V and 6 bases for J; bases not matched to a gene: 8. CDR3 bases: TGCGCCAGCAGCCCCGCGGGGGGAGATTCCGGGGAGCTGTTTTTT. Its protein is CASSPAGGDSGELFF.

This clone occurred once. The chain employs TRBV5-1 and TRBJ1-4, with D possibly TRBD1 on 5 matching bases. The ends were cut back, 5 bases at V and 3 bases at J, with 11 bases in the middle. The V gene's germline CDR1 is SGHRS and CDR2 YFSETQ. This CDR3 region has 14 residues. CDR3 sequence reads: CASREGRANEKLFF. In DNA, the CDR3 is TGCGCCAGCAGGGAGGGACGGGCTAATGAAAAACTGTTTTTT.

The chain links TRBV6-5 to TRBJ1-6; possibly TRBD1 for D (5 bases). CDR3 length: 15 residues. Trimming removed 6 bases from V and 5 bases from J, with 14 bases in between. Per germline, CDR1 MNHEY and CDR2 SVGAGI. The CDR3: CASRTAHGDNSPLHF. The CDR3 DNA reads TGTGCCAGCAGGACAGCCCACGGGGATAATTCACCCCTCCACTTT.

The chain has TRBV7-9 and TRBJ2-3, with D perhaps matching TRBD1 (6 bases). With 5 bases removed from V and 6 bases from J, the gap between germline ends came to 9 bases. Germline V gene sequence: CDR1 SEHNR, CDR2 FQNEAQ (reference sequence). This CDR3 is 12 amino acids long. For the CDR3, the DNA is TGTGCCAGCAGCCTGGGGGCGGATACGCAGTATTTT. This translates into CASSLGADTQYF. The full variable domain, completed using reference TRBV7-9 and TRBJ2-3, is DTGVSQNPRHKITKRGQNVTFRCDPISEHNRLYWYRQTLGQGPEFLTYFQNEAQLEKSRLLSDRFSAERPKGSFSTLEIQRTEQGDSAMYLCASSLGADTQYFGPGTRLTVL.

The rearrangement links TRBV29-1 to TRBJ2-2, with TRBD1 matching over 8 bases. CDR1 SQVTM and CDR2 ANQGSEA come from the germline V gene. The CDR3 covers 13 residues. With 7 bases clipped from V and 5 bases from J, the junction kept 6 bases outside the gene matches. The CDR3: CSARTGWTGELFF. The CDR3 DNA is TGCAGCGCCAGGACAGGGTGGACCGGGGAGCTGTTTTTT.

This chain links TRBV5-5 with TRBJ2-3, with D tentatively TRBD1 or TRBD2 (6 bases each). This CDR3 comprises 15 residues. CDR1 and CDR2 (germline): SGHKS, YYEKEE (reference sequence). V was cut by 4 bases and J by 6 bases, with 18 bases left in between. The CDR3 spells CASSGGTLQGDTQYF. The CDR3 coding sequence is TGTGCCAGCAGCGGGGGGACACTACAAGGGGATACGCAGTATTTT.

The V call is TRBV7-6, the J call TRBJ2-2, with 7 bases matching TRBD2. Germline CDR1 SGHVS, CDR2 FNYEAQ. The V gene end was trimmed by 3 bases and the J gene end by 6 bases; junction bases not matched to a gene: 4. The CDR3 sequence is 14 residues long. The CDR3: CASSFMGGAGELFF. CDR3 in DNA: TGTGCCAGCAGCTTTATGGGGGGGGCCGGGGAGCTGTTTTTT.

V and J are TRBV3-1 (or the pseudogene TRBV3-2) and TRBJ1-2, with no clear D. V was shortened by 4 bases and J by 7 bases, with 16 bases between the two germline ends. Looked up from germline, CDR1 is LGHDT and CDR2 is YNNKEL (reference sequence). The CDR3 loop spans 14 amino acids. The CDR3 DNA follows: TGTGCCAGCAGCCCCCCGGGAAGGGAGACTGGCTACACCTTC. Its translation is CASSPPGRETGYTF.

In this sample, this clone turned up once. The CDR3 DNA reads as TGCGCCAGCAGCCAACCAGGGACTAGCGGGTCCTATGAGCAGTTCTTC. Its protein is CASSQPGTSGSYEQFF. The chain employs TRBV4-1 and TRBJ2-1; 12 bases agree with TRBD2. CDR3 size: 16 residues. Germline loops: CDR1 MGHRA, CDR2 YSYEKL. V shed 2 bases, J shed 8 bases, and the junction held 7 bases outside the gene matches.

This clone was observed a single time. The rearrangement uses TRBV27 and TRBJ1-3; TRBD1 might be the D (5 bases). This CDR3 is built from 15 residues. Germline-derived CDR1 and CDR2 are MNHEY and SMNVEV (reference sequence). Trimming stripped 5 bases from V and 0 bases from J, with 11 bases between. CDR3 residues: CASSILGGSGNTIYF. Here the CDR3 DNA reads TGTGCCAGCAGTATCCTCGGGGGCTCTGGAAACACCATATATTTT.

The chain carries TRBV5-6 and TRBJ1-6; 7 bases agree with TRBD1. Germline V gene lookup returns CDR1 SGHDT and CDR2 YYEEEE. CDR3 length equals 15 residues. V was pared by 3 bases and J by 10 bases, with 10 bases of the junction left unmatched. The CDR3 DNA sequence: TGTGCCAGCAGCTCAGGGAGATACAGGGGATCACCCCTCCACTTT. It encodes CASSSGRYRGSPLHF. The full variable domain, with the rest looked up from reference TRBV5-6 and TRBJ1-6, is DAGVTQSPTHLIKTRGQQVTLRCSPKSGHDTVSWYQQALGQGPQFIFQYYEEEERQRGNFPDRFSGHQFPNYSSELNVNALLLGDSALYLCASSSGRYRGSPLHFGNGTRLTVT.

DNA of the CDR3: TGTGCCAGCAGCCCGTCTCCACTAGCCCCCGAGGGAGATACGCAGTATTTT. Encoded protein: CASSPSPLAPEGDTQYF. This chain connects TRBV11-3 to TRBJ2-3, with D possibly TRBD2 on 6 matching bases. This CDR3 has 17 amino acids. Per germline, CDR1 SGHNT and CDR2 YENEEA. V was shortened by 5 bases and J by 5 bases, with 23 bases between the two germline ends.

This CDR3 reads CASSIGWRHTQYF. In nucleotides, the CDR3 is TGTGCCAGTAGTATAGGATGGCGGCATACGCAGTATTTT. This sequence joins TRBV19 and TRBJ2-3, with D uncertain. The germline V gene encodes CDR1 LNHDA and CDR2 SQIVND (reference sequence). The CDR3 has 13 amino acids. V was pared by 1 base and J by 7 bases, with 9 bases between.

V usage is TRBV5-1 and J usage is TRBJ1-2; no reliable D call. The germline V and J ends were trimmed by 0 bases and 7 bases, with 13 bases remaining between them. The CDR3 length is 14 residues. Germline CDR1 and CDR2: SGHRS and YFSETQ. CDR3 bases: TGCGCCAGCAGCTTGGATCCGGCAGTCGGTGGCTACACCTTC. It encodes CASSLDPAVGGYTF.